One and the same sample provided the 23 T cell receptor beta chains below, sequenced in a study of control samples from healthy donors and cancer patients. Sequencing was performed with immunoSEQ multiplex PCR; in TCRdb, only in-frame clones are kept and a portion is missing. The sample lists about 85,000 clones, roughly 89% occurring once. The sample comprised blood. These receptors all stem from a woman aged 55-75 years in good health.

V and J are TRBV27 and TRBJ2-7; D unclear. This CDR3 contains 13 residues. The V and J ends lost 6 bases and 2 bases respectively, with 11 bases between them. CDR1 and CDR2 from the germline V gene are MNHEY and SMNVEV (reference sequence). DNA for the CDR3: TGTGCCAGCAGCCCCAGGTACACCTACGAGCAGTACTTC. Protein sequence: CASSPRYTYEQYF.

This chain joins TRBV5-4 and TRBJ1-2; 8 bases fit TRBD1. CDR3 length: 14 residues. The trim removed 3 bases at V and 6 bases at J, leaving 7 bases unmatched. Per the germline V gene, CDR1 is SGHNT and CDR2 is YYREEE (reference sequence). CDR3 loop: CASSSRTGRHGYTF. The DNA for the CDR3 is TGTGCCAGCAGCTCAAGGACAGGGCGGCATGGCTACACCTTC.

This chain joins TRBV5-1 and TRBJ2-5; 8 nucleotides match TRBD2. There are 14 residues in the CDR3. Germline CDR1 reads SGHRS; CDR2 reads YFSETQ. V dropped 4 bases and J dropped 5; count of bases not matched to a gene: 7. The CDR3 coding sequence is TGCGCCAGCAGCCTCGGGGGGGCCAGTGAGACCCAGTACTTC. This translates into CASSLGGASETQYF.

The rearrangement links TRBV28 to TRBJ2-7; D is uncertain. V gave up 3 bases and J gave up 2 bases, with 14 bases separating them. The germline gives CDR1 MDHEN, CDR2 SYDVKM. The CDR3 sequence is 15 residues long. CDR3 bases: TGTGCCAGCAGTTTTGAGCAGCTCCTTACCTACGAGCAGTACTTC. It is translated as CASSFEQLLTYEQYF.

This chain connects TRBV15 to TRBJ1-3; 7 positions match TRBD1. This CDR3 comprises 16 residues. Trimming at V came to 4 bases and at J to 5 bases, leaving 11 bases not matched to a gene. Germline V CDR1 and CDR2: LNHNV, YYDKDF (reference sequence). The CDR3 DNA follows: TGTGCCACCAGCACCCAAGGGGTACAGGGGAGAAACACCATATATTTT. Protein product: CATSTQGVQGRNTIYF.

This clone appeared once. The J gene is TRBJ2-3, the V gene TRBV6-1, with 8 bases identical to TRBD2. The CDR3 runs to 16 residues. V lost 0 bases, J lost 5 bases, and 7 bases stayed unmatched. Germline V gene lookup returns CDR1 MNHNS and CDR2 SASEGT. CDR3 sequence (DNA): TGTGCCAGCAGTGAAGCGTCGGGAGGGCGCAGAGATACGCAGTATTTT. Amino acid sequence: CASSEASGGRRDTQYF.

The chain employs TRBV5-1 and TRBJ2-3; D might be TRBD1 or TRBD2, each matching 5 bases. The CDR3 spans 16 residues. Germline V gene lookup returns CDR1 SGHRS and CDR2 YFSETQ. V lost 4 bases, J lost 0 bases, and 15 bases lay in between. The CDR3 nucleotides are TGCGCCAGCAGCGCTGAGGGGAGTTCTAGCACAGATACGCAGTATTTT. Amino acids: CASSAEGSSSTDTQYF.

V usage is TRBV7-8 and J usage is TRBJ1-2; D is possibly TRBD1 (5 bases). The CDR3 consists of 15 residues. V was pared by 5 bases and J by 2 bases, with 15 bases between. The germline CDR1 and CDR2 sequences are SGHVS and FQNEAQ. The CDR3: CASSPGLQKNYGYTF. The CDR3 bases are TGTGCCAGCAGCCCGGGACTGCAGAAGAACTATGGCTACACCTTC.

The CDR3 DNA follows: TGTGCCAGCATTGGGCGCCCTCACGAGCAGTACTTC. It is translated as CASIGRPHEQYF. The V call is TRBV28, the J call TRBJ2-7; the D is unclear. The CDR3 covers 12 residues. V lost 7 bases and J 5 bases, leaving 12 bases between the germline ends. The germline V gene encodes CDR1 MDHEN and CDR2 SYDVKM.

The chain is built from TRBV18 and TRBJ1-1; 11 nucleotides match TRBD1. The length of the CDR3 is 18 residues. Germline assignment: CDR1 KGHSH and CDR2 LQKENI. V shed 2 bases and J 5 bases; nucleotides not matched to a gene: 13. The CDR3 sequence: CASSPDDRTGGAGTEAFF. Written as DNA, the CDR3 is TGTGCCAGCTCACCAGACGATCGGACAGGGGGCGCGGGTACTGAAGCTTTCTTT.

The chain's CDR3 is CASSQDTAVFNNEQFF. CDR3 DNA: TGTGCCAGCAGCCAAGATACGGCAGTCTTCAACAATGAGCAGTTCTTC. This chain links TRBV3-1 (or the pseudogene TRBV3-2) with TRBJ2-1; D unresolved. Trimming took off 0 bases at V and 5 bases at J, with 14 bases between the two ends. Germline CDR1 reads LGHDT; CDR2 reads YNNKEL (reference sequence). The CDR3 has 16 amino acids.

This clone showed up just a few times. The genes are TRBV29-1 and TRBJ2-2; unclear D gene. CDR1 SQVTM and CDR2 ANQGSEA come from the germline V gene. V was cut by 4 bases and J by 2 bases, with 5 bases left in between. There are 12 residues in the CDR3. In DNA, the CDR3 is TGCAGCGTTGGCAGTAACACCGGGGAGCTGTTTTTT. Translated: CSVGSNTGELFF.

The chain employs TRBV24-1 and TRBJ2-3; 7 bases agree with TRBD1. V lost 4 bases to trimming and J lost 3 bases; unmatched junction nucleotides: 3. CDR3 length: 14 residues. In germline, CDR1 is KGHDR, CDR2 SFDVKD. The CDR3 DNA sequence: TGTGCCACCAGTGACCGACAGGGTACAGATACGCAGTATTTT. The encoded protein is CATSDRQGTDTQYF.

The genes are TRBV6-5 and TRBJ1-6, with D possibly matching TRBD1 (5 bases). Germline CDR1 MNHEY, CDR2 SVGAGI. V lost 6 bases and J 10 bases, leaving 13 bases between the germline ends. This CDR3 spans 13 amino acids. In DNA, the CDR3 is TGTGCCAGCAGGATAAACTGGGACTCACCCCTCCACTTT. Its protein product is CASRINWDSPLHF.

The chain couples TRBV28 to TRBJ1-3, with D hard to call. Trimming removed 6 bases at V and 0 bases at J, with 18 bases between. The CDR3 contains 17 residues. Looked up from germline, CDR1 is MDHEN and CDR2 is SYDVKM. The CDR3 here is CASRQVGRDLSGNTIYF. The CDR3 coding sequence is TGTGCCAGCAGGCAGGTGGGGAGAGATCTCTCTGGAAACACCATATATTTT.

The chain joins TRBV5-6 to TRBJ1-1, with 7 bases lining up with TRBD1. Germline lookup yields CDR1 SGHDT and CDR2 YYEEEE. V dropped 1 base and J dropped 5; count of bases not matched to a gene: 5. CDR3 length: 14 amino acids. The CDR3 protein is CASSLLQGRTEAFF. The CDR3 DNA is TGTGCCAGCAGCTTGTTACAGGGGAGGACTGAAGCTTTCTTT.

This chain joins TRBV4-1 and TRBJ1-6, with D unresolved. CDR1 MGHRA and CDR2 YSYEKL come from the germline V gene. The CDR3 is 14 amino acids. The V end lost 4 bases, the J end lost 7 bases, and 11 bases lay between the germline ends. CDR3 residues: CASSRSAKNSPLHF. For the CDR3, the DNA is TGCGCCAGCAGCCGCTCGGCGAAGAATTCACCCCTCCACTTT.

The CDR3 reads CASSLGFRGFHGYTF. The CDR3 DNA reads TGCGCCAGCAGCTTGGGATTTCGGGGCTTTCATGGCTACACCTTC. V usage is TRBV5-1 and J usage is TRBJ1-2, with D perhaps matching TRBD1 (5 bases). CDR1 and CDR2 (germline): SGHRS, YFSETQ. The CDR3 runs 15 residues. Trimming cost V 0 bases and J 6 bases, with 15 bases left between them.

This sequence joins TRBV5-1 and TRBJ1-3; 10 bases match TRBD1. The V gene's germline CDR1 is SGHRS and CDR2 YFSETQ. V dropped 1 base and J dropped 3; count of bases not matched to a gene: 4. The CDR3 is 16 residues long. The CDR3 region has the DNA TGCGCCAGCAGCTTGTTGGGGACAGGGGTTGGAAACACCATATATTTT. It yields the protein CASSLLGTGVGNTIYF. Looking up the rest from reference TRBV5-1 and TRBJ1-3 gives the full variable domain: KAGVTQTPRYLIKTRGQQVTLSCSPISGHRSVSWYQQTPGQGLQFLFEYFSETQRNKGNFPGRFSGRQFSNSRSEMNVSTLELGDSALYLCASSLLGTGVGNTIYFGEGSWLTVV.

The rearrangement joins TRBV11-3 to TRBJ1-1, with TRBD1 as a possible D gene (6 bases). Deletions cut 4 bases from V and 4 bases from J, with 16 bases between. This CDR3 comprises 15 residues. Germline CDR1 is SGHNT and CDR2 is YENEEA. In nucleotides, the CDR3 is TGTGCCAGCAGCTACCCCAGGGGTGTTGGCACTGAAGCTTTCTTT. Its protein product is CASSYPRGVGTEAFF.

With respect to this clone: Other DNA sequences from this sample encode an identical CDR3 as well. The chain joins TRBV30 to TRBJ2-1; D is possibly TRBD1 or TRBD2 (5 bases each). CDR3 length: 13 amino acids. Trimming shortened V by 2 bases and J by 13 bases, and 18 bases separated the two germline ends. CDR1 and CDR2 (germline): GTSNPN, SVGIG (reference sequence). The CDR3 DNA follows: TGTGCCTGGAGTCCCCGGGGTAGGGGTACACAGTTCTTC. Translation: CAWSPRGRGTQFF.

The rearrangement uses TRBV7-3 and TRBJ1-2; possible D gene TRBD1, 6 bases. Trimming removed 4 bases from V and 4 bases from J, with 16 bases in between. Germline-derived CDR1 and CDR2 are SGHTA and FQGTGA. The CDR3 runs 15 residues. The CDR3 is CASSSAEDRLYGYTF. CDR3 in DNA: TGTGCCAGCAGCTCCGCGGAAGACAGGCTCTATGGCTACACCTTC.

J is TRBJ1-2 and V is TRBV5-4; D unclear. Trimming pared 4 bases from V and 4 bases from J, leaving 23 bases between. Germline assignment: CDR1 SGHNT and CDR2 YYREEE (reference sequence). This CDR3 has 17 amino acids. This CDR3 reads CASSDQISPAAGYGYTF. Here the CDR3 DNA reads TGTGCCAGCAGCGACCAGATCTCACCCGCCGCCGGCTATGGCTACACCTTC.